The sequence of this TCR beta chain was determined in a study of spatial heterogeneity in lung cancer. Study context: Approximately 70 TRACERx patients with early, untreated non-small cell lung cancer donated samples. Those follow-up PBMC samples that were available underwent sequencing, at a median interval of approximately two years following resection.

The length of the CDR3 is 14 residues. The germline V gene has CDR1 KGHSH and CDR2 LQKENI. Comment on this clonotype: Being one base from a much bigger clone, this may be a read error.

The time point is: blood at routine non-recurrence follow-up after resection. TCRdb itself ran the 5' RACE reads through MiXCR, one entry per CDR3 protein. The sample has approximately 39,000 distinct CDR3 sequences; roughly 8% are singletons. This chain connects TRBV18 to TRBJ2-2; a weak D match, TRBD2 (6 bases). The source was PBMCs, collected at follow-up. This TCR was sampled from a male donor with early-stage non-small cell lung cancer. CDR3 coding DNA: TGTGTCAGCTCAGGGACTGCCAACACCGGGGAGCTGTTTTTT. This gives the protein CVSSGTANTGELFF.